The T cell receptor (beta chain) under discussion was sequenced for a study of blood T cell repertoires in COVID-19. Germline CDR1 SGDLS, CDR2 YYNGEE. CDR3 length equals 16 residues. V dropped 0 bases and J dropped 5; count of bases not matched to a gene: 4. Authors' data handling: Amplification of reference gene primers was used by the study to estimate nucleated cell counts. Clones were sequenced by immunoSEQ multiplex PCR, and TCRdb holds only the in-frame ones, with some missing. V and J calls and clone size are those listed in that table; D and trimming were worked out from the DNA. The sample lists roughly 120,000 clones, roughly 91% occurring once.

The chain uses TRBV9 and TRBJ2-1; TRBD2 matches 11 bases. The sequenced sample consisted of peripheral blood. The receptor comes from a woman aged 45 to 65 with acute or convalescent COVID-19. The CDR3 bases are TGTGCCAGCAGCGTAGCTTTACTAGCGGGAGACAATGAGCAGTTCTTC. This gives the protein CASSVALLAGDNEQFF.